The 7 T cell receptor beta chains listed next were all sequenced from one sample in a study of beta chain features in type 1 diabetes. Study-level points and caveats: Shorter TCRB CDR3s, moderately but significantly so, were found in Type 1 diabetes patients in all four CD4+ subsets.

No antigen is known for these receptors. The investigators reverse transcribed all of the isolated RNA, so they sequenced expressed TCRB transcripts. The data were produced by immunoSEQ multiplex PCR, yet TCRdb's version contains in-frame clones alone and is incomplete. The table shows around 160,000 clones, with 50% to 70% occurring only once. Sequencing input: naive CD4+ T cells from blood. All receptors come from a man aged 25 to 40 with type 1 diabetes.

This sequence joins TRBV7-2 and TRBJ2-1, with D uncertain. From germline, CDR1 is SGHTA and CDR2 FQGNSA. Trimming stripped 5 bases from V and 8 bases from J, with 10 bases between. This CDR3 is built from 12 residues. CDR3 coding DNA: TGTGCCAGCAGCCAAGTCGTGGATGAGCAGTTCTTC. Encoded protein: CASSQVVDEQFF.

V gene TRBV4-3 combines with J gene TRBJ2-1; a possible D gene is TRBD2 (6 bases). Germline V gene sequence: CDR1 LGHNA, CDR2 YSLEER. V was cut by 3 bases and J by 0 bases, with 9 bases left in between. The CDR3 consists of 15 residues. The CDR3 reads CASSQDYLSYNEQFF. In DNA form, the CDR3 reads TGCGCCAGCAGCCAGGACTACCTCTCCTACAATGAGCAGTTCTTC.

This clone was observed a few times. V and J are TRBV30 and TRBJ2-7, with 9 bases that match TRBD2. The J segment lost 1 base and the V segment lost 0 bases, leaving 10 bases of the junction unmatched. Germline-derived CDR1 and CDR2 are GTSNPN and SVGIG (reference sequence). The CDR3 has 17 amino acids. CDR3 in DNA: TGTGCCTGGAGTGTACAGAGGGTAGCGGGGGTTTCCTACGAGCAGTACTTC. It is translated as CAWSVQRVAGVSYEQYF.

This clone was counted between two and nine times. The rearrangement links TRBV10-3 to TRBJ1-4; D unresolved. Per the germline V gene, CDR1 is ENHRY and CDR2 is SYGVKD. The CDR3 contains 12 residues. Trimming took off 4 bases at V and 6 bases at J, with 6 bases between the two ends. CDR3 DNA sequence: TGTGCCATCAGTGGTTCCGATGAAAAACTGTTTTTT. Amino acids: CAISGSDEKLFF.

This clone was seen just once. This chain uses TRBV7-9 with TRBJ2-3; 8 bases are a match to TRBD2. CDR3 length equals 16 residues. V was clipped by 3 bases and J by 2 bases; unmatched bases: 7. The V gene's germline CDR1 is SEHNR and CDR2 FQNEAQ (reference sequence). CDR3 sequence: CASSFRTSINTDTQYF. The CDR3 DNA reads as TGTGCCAGCAGCTTCCGGACTAGCATCAACACAGATACGCAGTATTTT.

The count of this clone is one. V gene TRBV29-1 combines with J gene TRBJ1-2; D not certain. V dropped 7 bases and J dropped 2 bases, with 14 bases sitting between them. The V gene's germline CDR1 is SQVTM and CDR2 ANQGSEA. The CDR3 spans 13 residues. CDR3 coding DNA: TGCAGCGGGGGAACGGACCGAAACTATGGCTACACCTTC. Protein: CSGGTDRNYGYTF. Together with reference TRBV29-1 and TRBJ1-2, the CDR3 gives the full variable domain: SAVISQKPSRDICQRGTSLTIQCQVDSQVTMMFWYRQQPGQSLTLIATANQGSEATYESGFVIDKFPISRPNLTFSTLTVSNMSPEDSSIYLCSGGTDRNYGYTFGSGTRLTVV.

The V and J genes are TRBV30 and TRBJ1-1; 9 bases align to TRBD1. The CDR3 is 15 residues long. Trimming at V came to 2 bases and at J to 5 bases, leaving 9 bases not matched to a gene. In germline, CDR1 is GTSNPN, CDR2 SVGIG (reference sequence). The CDR3 loop is CAWSFYRGLRTEAFF. The CDR3 bases are TGTGCCTGGAGTTTTTACAGGGGGCTGAGGACTGAAGCTTTCTTT.